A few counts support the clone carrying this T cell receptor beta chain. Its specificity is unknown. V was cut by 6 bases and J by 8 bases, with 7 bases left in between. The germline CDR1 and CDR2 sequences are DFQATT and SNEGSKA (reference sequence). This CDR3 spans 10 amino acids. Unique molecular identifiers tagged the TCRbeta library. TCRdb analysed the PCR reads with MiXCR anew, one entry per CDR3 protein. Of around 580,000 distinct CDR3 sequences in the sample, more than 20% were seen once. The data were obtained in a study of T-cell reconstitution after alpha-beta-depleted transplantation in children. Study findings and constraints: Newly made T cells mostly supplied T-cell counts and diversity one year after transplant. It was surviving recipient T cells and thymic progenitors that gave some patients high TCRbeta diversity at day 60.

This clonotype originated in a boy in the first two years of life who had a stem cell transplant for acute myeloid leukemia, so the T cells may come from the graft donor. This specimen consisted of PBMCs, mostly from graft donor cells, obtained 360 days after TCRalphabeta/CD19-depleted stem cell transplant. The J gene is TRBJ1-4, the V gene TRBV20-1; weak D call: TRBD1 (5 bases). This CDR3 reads CSAGEEKLFF. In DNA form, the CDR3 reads TGCAGTGCAGGGGAGGAAAAACTGTTTTTT.